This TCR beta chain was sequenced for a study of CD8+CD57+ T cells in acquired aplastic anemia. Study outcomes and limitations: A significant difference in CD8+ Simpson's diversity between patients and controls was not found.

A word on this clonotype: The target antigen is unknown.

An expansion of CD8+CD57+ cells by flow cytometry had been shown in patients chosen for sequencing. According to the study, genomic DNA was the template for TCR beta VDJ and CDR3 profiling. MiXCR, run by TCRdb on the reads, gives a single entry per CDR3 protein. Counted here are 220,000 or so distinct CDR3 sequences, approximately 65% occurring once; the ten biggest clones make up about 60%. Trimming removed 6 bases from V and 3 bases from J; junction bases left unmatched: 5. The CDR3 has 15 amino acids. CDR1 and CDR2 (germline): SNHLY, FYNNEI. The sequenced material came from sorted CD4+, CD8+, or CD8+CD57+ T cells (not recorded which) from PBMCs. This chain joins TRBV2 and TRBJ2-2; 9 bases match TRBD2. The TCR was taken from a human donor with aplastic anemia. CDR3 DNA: TGTGCCAGCAGGGGGACTAGCCGATACACCGGGGAGCTGTTTTTT. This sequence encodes CASRGTSRYTGELFF.